This TCR beta chain was identified during a study of glioma-infiltrating T cells after dendritic cell vaccination. Generated by immunoSEQ multiplex PCR, the TCRdb table keeps only in-frame clones and is missing some. The profile shows some 78,000 clones, 85% of them singletons. Time point noted: after dendritic cell vaccination, including at tumor progression/relapse. This CDR3 region has 13 residues. CDR1 is KGHSH, CDR2 LQKENI, per germline. With 2 bases removed from V and 4 bases from J, the gap between germline ends came to 6 bases. The V gene is TRBV18, the J gene TRBJ2-1; D call uncertain. The TCR originated in a human donor with glioblastoma. Here the sequenced sample was blood, taken after dendritic cell vaccination. The chain's CDR3 is CASSPVLYNEQFF. CDR3 DNA: TGTGCCAGCTCACCAGTTCTGTACAATGAGCAGTTCTTC.